One and the same sample provided the 27 T cell receptor beta chains below, sequenced in a study of tumor-infiltrating lymphocytes in primary liver carcinoma. Investigators took RNA and DNA out together from roughly 21-30 mg of unsorted bulk tissue. Reverse transcription of roughly 470 ng total RNA with a constant-region primer produced TCR beta cDNA. It was through three nested multiplex PCR rounds of slightly modified ARM-PCR that TCR beta libraries arose. Use of TRBV1-TRBV30 forward primers with a C-beta reverse primer characterized the first two PCR rounds, which lasted about 11 cycles each. A single record per CDR3 protein comes from TCRdb applying MiXCR to the multiplex PCR reads. The data contain some 55,000 distinct CDR3 sequences, over 70% of them singletons. Specimen: liver tumor tissue from sampling region 2. Subset in this sample: tumor region T2, inferior pole. The receptor source for this set is a man aged 40-49 years with primary liver carcinoma and hepatitis B virus infection.

To note about this clonotype: This may be a read error: a much more frequent sequence differs by one nucleotide. The V gene is TRBV2, the J gene TRBJ2-3; 7 nucleotides match TRBD2. The length of the CDR3 is 14 residues. In germline, CDR1 is SNHLY, CDR2 FYNNEI. CDR3 DNA sequence: TGTGCCAGCGGGTCCGGACTAGTGGCAGATAGGCAGTATTTT. Protein: CASGSGLVADRQYF.

Points on this clonotype: This may stem from a read error, because a much larger clone lies one nucleotide away. The J gene is TRBJ2-1, the V gene TRBV19; no firm D call. The germline V and J ends were trimmed by 1 base and 3 bases, with 7 bases remaining between them. The length of the CDR3 is 14 residues. Germline CDR1 and CDR2: LNHDA and SQIVND (reference sequence). The CDR3 here is CASSIGRVYNEQFF. The CDR3 DNA follows: TGTGCCAGTAGTATAGGACGGGTCTACAATGAGCAGTTCTTC.

The chain has TRBV6-1 and TRBJ1-1; D perhaps matches TRBD1 (5 bases). Looked up from germline, CDR1 is MNHNS and CDR2 is SASEGT. V lost 6 bases and J lost 5, with 13 bases in between. The CDR3 spans 13 residues. DNA for the CDR3: TGTGCCAGCAGGACTGGGGCATTGACTGAAGCTTTCTTT. Its translation: CASRTGALTEAFF.

About this clonotype: One end of the junction varies from germline; a read error may be responsible. J is TRBJ1-1 and V is TRBV28; D possibly corresponds to TRBD1 (5 bases). The germline CDR1 and CDR2 sequences are MDHEN and SYDVKM. The CDR3 runs to 15 residues. The CDR3 DNA reads as TGTGCCAGCGGTTTACATCGGGGCATTAACACTGAAGCTTTCTTT. As protein: CASGLHRGINTEAFF.

Regarding this clonotype: The junction differs from germline at one of its ends, possibly a read error. This chain links TRBV11-2 with TRBJ2-7, with D unresolved. Germline CDR1 reads SGHAT; CDR2 reads FQNNGV. CDR3 length: 14 residues. The DNA of the CDR3 is TGTACCAGCAGCTTAGTACTCCCCTCCTACGAGCAGTATTTC. As protein: CTSSLVLPSYEQYF.

In the case of this clonotype: One junction end disagrees with the germline gene, perhaps due to a read error. The chain links TRBV11-2 to TRBJ1-1; 7 bases are a match to TRBD1. The CDR3 contains 13 residues. Looked up from germline, CDR1 is SGHAT and CDR2 is FQNNGV. CDR3 sequence (DNA): TGCGCCAGCAGATTAGCAGGGGGGACTGAAACTTTCTTT. It is translated as CASRLAGGTETFF.

Points on this clonotype: Possible read error: a much larger clone is one base away. The chain joins TRBV9 to TRBJ2-2; D could derive from TRBD1 or TRBD2 (5 bases each). CDR1 is SGDLS and CDR2 is YYNGEE in the germline V gene. This CDR3 region has 15 residues. CDR3: CASNVVGEGTGELFF. The DNA of the CDR3 is TGTGCCAGCAACGTAGTCGGAGAGGGGACCGGGGAGCTGTTTTTT.

This clonotype was counted once. Because the CDR3 is missing its conserved closing phenylalanine or tryptophan, this is likely a read error. The gene calls are TRBV5-4 and TRBJ2-3; D may be TRBD1 or TRBD2 (5 bases each). Germline V gene data show CDR1 as SGHNT and CDR2 as YYREEE (reference sequence). This CDR3 comprises 15 residues. The CDR3 sequence: CASSWSGGRTGTQYL. The CDR3 region has the DNA TGTGCCAGCAGCTGGAGCGGAGGCCGCACAGGTACGCAGTATCTT.

This chain joins TRBV28 and TRBJ2-2; D gene unclear. CDR3 length: 14 residues. Germline loops: CDR1 MDHEN, CDR2 SYDVKM. The V end was cut by 9 bases, the J end by 4 bases, with 15 bases between. Here the CDR3 DNA reads TGTGCCAGAAGCCTCACTCGGCGCACCGGGGAGCTGTTTTTT. It encodes CARSLTRRTGELFF.

The count of this clonotype is one. Mismatch with germline at one junction end may stem from a read error. This rearrangement joins TRBV10-1 to TRBJ2-3; no clear D. Germline V CDR1 and CDR2: WNHNN, SYGVQD (reference sequence). The CDR3 is made up of 13 amino acids. CDR3 amino acids: CDSSESIAGTQYF. CDR3 DNA: TGCGACAGCAGTGAGTCGATAGCCGGTACGCAATATTTT.

This clonotype has at least ten counts. The chain is built from TRBV6-2 or TRBV6-3 and TRBJ2-1, with D maybe TRBD1 (6 bases). V lost 5 bases, J lost 3 bases, and 14 bases lay in between. Germline lookup yields CDR1 MNHEY and CDR2 SVGEGT. The length of the CDR3 is 15 residues. The CDR3 coding sequence is TGTGCCAGCAGTCCCCCCTTACAGGGCTACAATGAGCAGTTCTTC. The encoded protein is CASSPPLQGYNEQFF.

This clonotype was seen once. The conserved final phenylalanine or tryptophan is absent from the CDR3, which likely points to a read error. This rearrangement joins TRBV5-1 to TRBJ2-7; possibly TRBD1 for D (5 bases). Trimming shortened V by 1 base and J by 3 bases, and 14 bases separated the two germline ends. Germline V CDR1 and CDR2: SGHRS, YFSETQ. CDR3 length equals 15 residues. CDR3 nucleotide sequence: TGCGCCAGCAGCTTGCAGCCCGACAGTGTCTACGAGCAGTACCTC. Residues: CASSLQPDSVYEQYL.

On this clonotype itself: One junction end disagrees with the germline gene, perhaps due to a read error. The genes are TRBV5-1 and TRBJ2-6, with TRBD1 identical over 8 bases. The CDR3 sequence is 18 residues long. CDR1 SGHRS and CDR2 YFSETQ come from the germline V gene. CDR3: CASSLQAGGYSGTNILTF. In nucleotides, the CDR3 is TGCGCCAGCAGCTTGCAGGCAGGGGGCTACTCTGGGACCAACATCCTGACTTTC.

The chain joins TRBV19 to TRBJ2-7; TRBD1 aligns across 7 bases. V lost 6 bases, J lost 1 base, and 6 bases stayed unmatched. The CDR3 has 14 residues. Per the germline V gene, CDR1 is LNHDA and CDR2 is SQIVND (reference sequence). The CDR3 bases are TGTGCCAGTAGGGTTAGGACAGGTTCCTACGAGCAGTACTTC. This translates into CASRVRTGSYEQYF.

A note on this clonotype: A read error may account for a junction end that differs from germline. The CDR3 loop is CACSYGDRSNQPQHF. In nucleotides, the CDR3 is TGTGCCTGCAGTTACGGAGACAGGAGCAATCAGCCCCAGCATTTT. The chain joins TRBV6-6 to TRBJ1-5; possibly TRBD1 for D (6 bases). In germline, CDR1 is MNHNY, CDR2 SVGAGI (reference sequence). The CDR3 runs 15 residues.

Details on this clonotype: One end of the junction is discordant with germline, which a read error may explain. This chain connects TRBV6-5 to TRBJ1-5; TRBD1 might be the D (6 bases). Germline V gives CDR1 MNHEY, CDR2 SVGAGI. The CDR3 loop spans 13 amino acids. CDR3 in DNA: TGTGTCAGCAAGGAGACAGGAGATCAACCCCAGCATTTT. This gives the protein CVSKETGDQPQHF.

To note about this clonotype: This may be a read error, as it is one base from a much larger clone. This sequence joins TRBV28 and TRBJ2-5; no clear D gene. The germline V gene encodes CDR1 MDHEN and CDR2 SYDVKM. This CDR3 region has 13 residues. The CDR3 DNA sequence: TGTGCCAGCAGAATCACCGCCCGAGAGACCCGGTACTTC. As protein: CASRITARETRYF.

To note about this clonotype: One end of the junction varies from germline; a read error may be responsible. This chain uses TRBV4-1 with TRBJ2-7; TRBD2 aligns across 8 bases. Germline V gives CDR1 MGHRA, CDR2 YSYEKL. The CDR3 has 14 amino acids. Here the CDR3 reads CASSRGLDLGERYF. The CDR3, as DNA: TGCGCCAGCAGCCGGGGACTAGATCTGGGCGAGCGGTACTTC.

Remarks on this clonotype: This clone may be a read error of a much larger clone one base away. The rearrangement uses TRBV29-1 and TRBJ2-3; 13 bases agree with TRBD2. The CDR3 covers 16 residues. Germline V CDR1 and CDR2: SQVTM, ANQGSEA. The CDR3 reads CSVEGTSGRVTDRQYF. The CDR3 DNA reads TGCAGCGTTGAAGGAACTAGCGGGAGGGTGACAGATAGGCAGTATTTT.

In regard to this clonotype: The junction and the germline gene differ at one end; a read error may be behind it. V gene TRBV10-1 combines with J gene TRBJ2-1; 9 bases align to TRBD2. CDR1 WNHNN and CDR2 SYGVQD come from the germline V gene (reference sequence). There are 20 residues in the CDR3. The CDR3 is CACSERLGGLTSGTINEQFF. Written as DNA, the CDR3 is TGCGCCTGCAGTGAGAGGTTGGGGGGCCTGACTAGCGGTACTATTAATGAGCAGTTCTTC.

In its sample, this clonotype was seen many times. V and J are TRBV6-6 and TRBJ2-3; 7 bases line up with TRBD2. The CDR3 loop spans 16 amino acids. V was pared by 6 bases and J by 2 bases, with 11 bases of the junction left unmatched. The V gene's germline CDR1 is MNHNY and CDR2 SVGAGI (reference sequence). The CDR3 is CASRPRATSLTDTQYF. The CDR3 bases are TGTGCCAGCAGGCCCCGCGCGACTAGCCTCACAGATACGCAGTATTTT.

This clonotype was seen repeatedly, ten times or more. This chain joins TRBV6-6 and TRBJ2-5, with TRBD2 identical over 13 bases. V lost 6 bases and J lost 3; bases outside the gene matches: 10. Germline V CDR1 and CDR2: MNHNY, SVGAGI (reference sequence). The length of the CDR3 is 17 residues. CDR3 sequence reads: CASSPQGLAGLKETQYF. CDR3 coding DNA: TGTGCCAGCAGCCCTCAGGGACTAGCGGGACTTAAAGAGACCCAGTACTTC.

Turning to this clonotype: The conserved phenylalanine or tryptophan is not found at the CDR3 terminus, so this likely reflects a read error. The chain has TRBV11-2 and TRBJ2-7; 7 bases line up with TRBD1. CDR1 is SGHAT and CDR2 is FQNNGV in the germline V gene. This CDR3 is 13 amino acids long. In nucleotides, the CDR3 is TGTGTCAGCGGCTTGACAGGGTCCTACGAGCAGTACCTC. Amino acid sequence: CVSGLTGSYEQYL.

Comments on this clonotype: The junction departs from the called germline gene at one end, perhaps through a read error. The rearrangement uses TRBV29-1 and TRBJ2-3; D might be TRBD2 (6 bases). The CDR3 spans 15 residues. Germline assignment: CDR1 SQVTM and CDR2 ANQGSEA. CDR3 in amino acids: CRVSGTPSSTDTQYF. The CDR3 nucleotides are TGCCGCGTTTCCGGGACTCCTTCTAGCACAGATACGCAGTATTTT.

This clonotype came up once. At one end the junction does not follow the germline gene, possibly because of a read error. The V gene is TRBV29-1, the J gene TRBJ2-1, with 9 positions matching TRBD2. The germline V gene encodes CDR1 SQVTM and CDR2 ANQGSEA. This CDR3 has 12 residues. The CDR3 is CSVVAGDREQSF. The CDR3 nucleotides read TGCAGCGTTGTAGCGGGAGATAGGGAGCAGTCCTTC.

This clonotype was detected a few times. One base away lies a much larger clone, so this may be a sequencing read error. The CDR3 loop reads CASSLKGMAEKLFF. Here the CDR3 DNA reads TGTGCCAGCAGCTTGAAGGGCATGGCTGAAAAACTGTTTTTT. The chain recombines TRBV5-6 with TRBJ1-4; D remains unclear. V was cut by 1 base and J by 7 bases, with 11 bases left in between. This CDR3 has 14 residues. Germline V CDR1 and CDR2: SGHDT, YYEEEE.

This clonotype has a handful of counts. A junction boundary mismatches the germline segment, possibly from a read error. V and J are TRBV19 and TRBJ2-3, with 7 bases fitting TRBD2. The V gene's germline CDR1 is LNHDA and CDR2 SQIVND (reference sequence). The CDR3 runs 15 residues. The CDR3 DNA follows: TGTGCCAGTGGTATTCTAGCGGTGCACACAGATACGCAGTATTTT. Protein product: CASGILAVHTDTQYF.